This T cell receptor (beta chain) is drawn from a study of CD8+ T cells in alopecia areata. This clone occurred a few times. Trimming took 3 bases from V and 0 from J; bases not matched to a gene: 9. The CDR3 runs to 17 residues. Germline V gene sequence: CDR1 MNHNS, CDR2 SASEGT. RNA was isolated and reverse transcribed to cDNA, the sequencing template. Using immunoSEQ multiplex PCR, the repertoire was profiled, and TCRdb retains in-frame clones only, with some absent. The sample yields about 150,000 clones, more than 75% seen once. V and J are TRBV6-1 and TRBJ2-3; 7 bases are shared with TRBD1. This receptor was identified in a human donor with alopecia areata. The sample in question was CD8+ T cells sorted from blood, obtained at week 0. The chain's CDR3 is CASSDPSDRVSTDTQYF. CDR3 sequence (DNA): TGTGCCAGCAGTGACCCATCCGACAGGGTCAGCACAGATACGCAGTATTTT.